Given below is one TCR beta chain in context. Its antigen is undetermined. The sample originates from a study of early T cells in non-severe SARS-CoV-2 infection. Study details: Sequencing used unsorted whole-blood bulk RNA, so chains lack pairing. The study, taken as a whole, reports: There was a bias toward anti-spike CD8 responses in VDJdb matching, which missed private and CD4 specificities.

Individual cDNA molecules carried attached unique molecular identifiers. TCRdb redid the calling of the 5' RACE reads with MiXCR, one entry per CDR3 protein. The sample lists some 54,000 distinct CDR3 sequences, approximately 11% seen once, with about 13% in the top ten. After removal of 5 bases from V and 8 bases from J, the junction contained 15 bases not matched to a gene. This CDR3 region has 16 residues. The V gene's germline CDR1 is SGHVS and CDR2 FQNEAQ. J is TRBJ2-1 and V is TRBV7-8, with 7 bases matching TRBD2. The receptor was derived from an adult who was a healthcare worker with PCR-confirmed SARS-CoV-2 infection or an uninfected control (not recorded which). Specimen: whole blood. CDR3 nucleotides: TGTGCCAGCAGCCCCCAGGAGGGGAGGGCCTGGGATGAGCAGTTCTTC. It encodes CASSPQEGRAWDEQFF. Supplemented by reference TRBV7-8 and TRBJ2-1, the full variable domain reads GAGVSQSPRYKVAKRGQDVALRCDPISGHVSLFWYQQALGQGPEFLTYFQNEAQLDKSGLPSDRFFAERPEGSVSTLKIQRTQQEDSAVYLCASSPQEGRAWDEQFFGPGTRLTVL.